A selection of T cell receptor beta chains follows, all from one sample in a study of blood T cell repertoires in COVID-19. Sequencing was performed with immunoSEQ multiplex PCR; in TCRdb, only in-frame clones are kept and a portion is missing. The repertoire holds some 130,000 clones, with more than 75% as singletons. Sequencing input: peripheral blood. Receptors were obtained from a man aged 45-60 years with active COVID-19. Each CDR3 is given with its conserved first and last residue. A D gene is named only where the DNA matches it firmly. Clone sizes are given selectively: once, few, many, or a class where the clone is expanded.

v_call,d_call,clone_size,j_call,cdr3_nt,cdr3_aa
TRBV5-6,.,.,TRBJ2-2,TGTGCCAGCAGCTCAAACTTGAACACCGGGGAGCTGTTTTTT,CASSSNLNTGELFF
TRBV11-3,TRBD1,.,TRBJ2-1,TGTGCCAGCAGCCCCGGGACAGGGGGCTATGATGAGCAGTTCTTC,CASSPGTGGYDEQFF
TRBV10-3,TRBD1,.,TRBJ1-2,TGTGCCATCAGTGAAGACAGGGTCGGTGGCTACACCTTC,CAISEDRVGGYTF
TRBV5-4,.,few,TRBJ2-7,TGTGCCAGCAGCCCGACAGGCTCCGAGCAGTACTTC,CASSPTGSEQYF
TRBV19,TRBD1,.,TRBJ2-6,TGTGCCAGTAGTATTTCATCGGGACAGGGAGCTTCGGGGGCCAACGTCCTGACTTTC,CASSISSGQGASGANVLTF
TRBV21-1,.,once,TRBJ2-2,TGTGCCAGCAGCAAAGTTGGACATCCAAGCGCCGGGGAGCTGTTTTTT,CASSKVGHPSAGELFF
TRBV25-1,.,.,TRBJ2-5,TGTGCCAGCAGTGAGCTAGGCAATGAAGTACAGTACTTC,CASSELGNEVQYF
TRBV5-1,TRBD2,.,TRBJ2-5,TGCGCCAGCAGCTTTTCGGGGGGGTTTCAAGAGACCCAGTACTTC,CASSFSGGFQETQYF
TRBV6-2/TRBV6-3,.,.,TRBJ1-5,TGTGCCAGCAGTCAGGGAAGGTATAGCAATCAGCCCCAGCATTTT,CASSQGRYSNQPQHF
TRBV7-2,TRBD1,.,TRBJ1-2,TGTGCCAGCAGCCCATTTACAGGGGAGAAAAATGGCTACACCTTC,CASSPFTGEKNGYTF
TRBV9,.,once,TRBJ1-1,TGTGCCAGCAGCGTAGAAGCAGGCGCCGAAGCTTTCTTT,CASSVEAGAEAFF
TRBV25-1,TRBD2,.,TRBJ2-5,TGTGCCAGCAGTGATTTAGCGGGCCAAGAGACCCAGTACTTC,CASSDLAGQETQYF
TRBV30,.,.,TRBJ1-5,TGTGCCTGGAACGAGATAGGCAATCAGCCCCAGCATTTT,CAWNEIGNQPQHF
TRBV4-2,.,.,TRBJ1-5,TGTGCCAGCAGCCAAGCCACGGGTCAGCCCCAGCATTTT,CASSQATGQPQHF
TRBV19,.,.,TRBJ2-1,TGTGCCAGGCCCCCTCAGGGGGGTATTTCCTACAATGAGCAGTTCTTC,CARPPQGGISYNEQFF
TRBV12-3/TRBV12-4,.,.,TRBJ1-5,TGTGCCAGCAGTTGGGGGGATCAGCCCCAGCATTTT,CASSWGDQPQHF
TRBV18,.,.,TRBJ2-7,TGTGCCAGCTCACCACCCCCAGGGAAAAACGAGCAGTACTTC,CASSPPPGKNEQYF
TRBV2,.,.,TRBJ1-6,TGTGCCAGCAGACGGGAGGGTTCGAACAATTCACCCCTCCACTTT,CASRREGSNNSPLHF
TRBV19,.,.,TRBJ2-1,TGTGCCAGTAGTATAGGGGTAGGGGGCAATGAGCAGTTCTTC,CASSIGVGGNEQFF
TRBV7-8,TRBD2,.,TRBJ2-1,TGTGCCAGCAGCCCGATGGCCGGGGGGGCCTACAATGAGCAGTTCTTC,CASSPMAGGAYNEQFF
TRBV5-1,TRBD2,.,TRBJ2-3,TGCGCCAGCAGCTTGGGACTAGCGGTCTCCACAGATACGCAGTATTTT,CASSLGLAVSTDTQYF
TRBV3-1/TRBV3-2,TRBD1,.,TRBJ1-5,TGTGCCACCGGGACAGGCGACCAGCCCCAGCATTTT,CATGTGDQPQHF
TRBV6-1,.,.,TRBJ1-2,TGTGCCAGCAGTGATACGGCCAGGGGTTATGGCTACACCTTC,CASSDTARGYGYTF
TRBV4-1,.,.,TRBJ2-1,TGCGCCAGCAGCCAAGATATACAGGGACGACAACTGGAGCAGTTCTTC,CASSQDIQGRQLEQFF
TRBV9,TRBD1,.,TRBJ1-1,TGTGCCAGCAGCGTAGGGGACAGATTGAACACTGAAGCTTTCTTT,CASSVGDRLNTEAFF
TRBV19,TRBD1,.,TRBJ1-5,TGTGCCAGTAGTCCACAAAAGACAGGGAATCAGCCCCAGCATTTT,CASSPQKTGNQPQHF
TRBV15,TRBD2,.,TRBJ2-7,TGTGCCACCAGCAGGAGCGGGGGGCCCTACGAGCAGTACTTC,CATSRSGGPYEQYF
TRBV7-8,.,.,TRBJ2-7,TGTGCCAGCACCACTTCCGGGACTTATGCCTACGAGCAGTACTTC,CASTTSGTYAYEQYF
TRBV6-1,.,.,TRBJ2-2,TGTGCCAGCAGTGAATTGAGCAACACCGGGGAGCTGTTTTTT,CASSELSNTGELFF
TRBV5-1,TRBD1,.,TRBJ1-2,TGCGCCAGCAGCAACAAGACAGGGGTCTATGGCTACACCTTC,CASSNKTGVYGYTF
TRBV30,.,.,TRBJ1-3,TGTGCCTGGAGTCCCCTGGGCAGTAGCTCTGGAAACACCATATATTTT,CAWSPLGSSSGNTIYF
TRBV6-5,TRBD2,.,TRBJ2-2,TGTGCCAGCACAAAAGCGGGGAACAACACCGGGGAGCTGTTTTTT,CASTKAGNNTGELFF
TRBV5-6,TRBD2,few,TRBJ2-3,TGTGCCAGCAGCTTCGGACTAGCGGGGGGGTCAGATACGCAGTATTTT,CASSFGLAGGSDTQYF
TRBV5-4,.,.,TRBJ1-1,TGTGCCAGCAGCTCCGCAAGGAGCACTGAAGCTTTCTTT,CASSSARSTEAFF
TRBV19,TRBD2,.,TRBJ2-7,TGTGCCAGTAGTATAACTAGCGGGGGCTCCTACGAGCAGTACTTC,CASSITSGGSYEQYF
TRBV6-6,TRBD1,.,TRBJ2-3,TGTGCCAGCACCTCGGACAGGACAAAGGGCACAGATACGCAGTATTTT,CASTSDRTKGTDTQYF
TRBV25-1,TRBD1,.,TRBJ1-4,TGTGCCAGCAGTGACGATTCCGGGACAGCCTCAGAAAAACTGTTTTTT,CASSDDSGTASEKLFF
TRBV27,.,.,TRBJ1-1,TGTGCCAGCAGTTCTCAGGGTGCTTCCACTGAAGCTTTCTTT,CASSSQGASTEAFF
TRBV5-1,TRBD1,once,TRBJ1-2,TGCGCCAGCAGCTTTTCCGGGACAGGGACTTTCTACACCTTC,CASSFSGTGTFYTF
TRBV7-2,.,.,TRBJ1-1,TGTGCCAGCAGCCGGGGGGGGAGTTACACTGAAGCTTTCTTT,CASSRGGSYTEAFF
TRBV10-3,TRBD2,.,TRBJ2-1,TGTGCCATCAGTCGCCCCGGGGGGTACAATGAGCAGTTCTTC,CAISRPGGYNEQFF
TRBV5-1,TRBD1,.,TRBJ2-3,TGCGCCAGCAGCCAAGGGACAGGGGGCTTGGGGTATACAGATACGCAGTATTTT,CASSQGTGGLGYTDTQYF
TRBV6-5,TRBD2,.,TRBJ2-3,TGTGCCAGCAGCATATACAGCGGGGCGACAGATACGCAGTATTTT,CASSIYSGATDTQYF
TRBV10-3,TRBD2,few,TRBJ2-3,TGTGCCGCCAAGAGGGGACTAGACACAGATACGCAGTATTTT,CAAKRGLDTDTQYF
TRBV5-1,.,.,TRBJ1-2,TGCGCCAGCAGCTTGGAGAGAGCTGGCTACACCTTC,CASSLERAGYTF
TRBV2,TRBD2,.,TRBJ2-3,TGTGCCAGCACAACCCCCGGGACTAGCGGGCCGGGGACGCAGTATTTT,CASTTPGTSGPGTQYF
TRBV5-1,TRBD1,once,TRBJ2-2,TGCGCCAGCAGCTTAGTTCAACAGGGGACCGGGGAGCTGTTTTTT,CASSLVQQGTGELFF
TRBV6-1,TRBD2,.,TRBJ2-4,TGTGCCAGCAGTGAAGGGAAGGGGAGGGACATTCAGTACTTC,CASSEGKGRDIQYF
TRBV7-2,.,medium-sized,TRBJ1-5,TGTGCCAGCAGCTTAAGGCGGGGCGATAGCAATCAGCCCCAGCATTTT,CASSLRRGDSNQPQHF
TRBV11-3,TRBD1,.,TRBJ1-3,TGTGCCAGCAGCCGGGACAGCTTCTCTGGAAACACCATATATTTT,CASSRDSFSGNTIYF
TRBV6-5,.,.,TRBJ2-7,TGTGCCAGCAGCCGGGGGAGCTCCTACGAGCAGTACTTC,CASSRGSSYEQYF
TRBV3-1/TRBV3-2,.,.,TRBJ1-2,TGTGCCAGCAGCCAAGAGGGTAAGGAGACTATTGGCTACACCTTC,CASSQEGKETIGYTF